Sequencing of this T cell receptor beta chain was carried out in a study of cytomegalovirus exposure and HLA in healthy donors. Germline lookup yields CDR1 SGHNT and CDR2 YYREEE (reference sequence). The CDR3 has 17 amino acids. V lost 4 bases and J lost 4, with 21 bases in between. Sequenced by immunoSEQ multiplex PCR; TCRdb stores in-frame clones only, minus some. This table has hundreds of thousands of clones, roughly 88% appearing once. V usage is TRBV5-4 and J usage is TRBJ1-3; TRBD1 might be the D (6 bases). This clonotype was sampled from a young woman in good health and CMV-seronegative. The sequencing sample was made of PBMCs. The CDR3 DNA reads TGTGCCAGCAGCCAAATGAGAACAGGGAGATCCGGAAACACCATATATTTT. It specifies CASSQMRTGRSGNTIYF.